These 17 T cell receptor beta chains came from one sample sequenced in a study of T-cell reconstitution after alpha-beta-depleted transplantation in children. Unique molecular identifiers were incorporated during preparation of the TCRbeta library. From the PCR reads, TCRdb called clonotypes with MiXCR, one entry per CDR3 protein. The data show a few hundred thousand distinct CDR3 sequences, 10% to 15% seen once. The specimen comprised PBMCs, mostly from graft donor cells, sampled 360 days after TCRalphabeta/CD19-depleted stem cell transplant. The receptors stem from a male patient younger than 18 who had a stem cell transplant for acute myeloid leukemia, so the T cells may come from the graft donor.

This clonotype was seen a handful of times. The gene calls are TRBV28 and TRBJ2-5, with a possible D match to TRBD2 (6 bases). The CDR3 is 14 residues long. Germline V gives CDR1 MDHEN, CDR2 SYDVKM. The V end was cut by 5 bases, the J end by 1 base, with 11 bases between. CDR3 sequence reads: CASSTLRGQETQYF. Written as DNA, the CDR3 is TGTGCCAGCAGTACGTTGCGGGGCCAAGAGACCCAGTACTTC.

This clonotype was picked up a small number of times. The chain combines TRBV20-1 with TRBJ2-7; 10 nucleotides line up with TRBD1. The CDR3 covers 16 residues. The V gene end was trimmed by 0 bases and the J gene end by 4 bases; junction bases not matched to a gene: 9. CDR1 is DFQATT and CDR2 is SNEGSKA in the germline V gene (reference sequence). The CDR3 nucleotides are TGCAGTGCTAGAGATCATTTAGGACAGGGGGGGTACGAGCAGTACTTC. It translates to CSARDHLGQGGYEQYF.

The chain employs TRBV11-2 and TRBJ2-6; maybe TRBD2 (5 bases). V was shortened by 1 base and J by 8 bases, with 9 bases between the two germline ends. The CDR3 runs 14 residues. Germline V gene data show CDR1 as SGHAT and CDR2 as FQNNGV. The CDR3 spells CASSLGYGTNVLTF. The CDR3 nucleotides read TGTGCCAGCAGCTTAGGGTACGGGACCAACGTCCTGACTTTC.

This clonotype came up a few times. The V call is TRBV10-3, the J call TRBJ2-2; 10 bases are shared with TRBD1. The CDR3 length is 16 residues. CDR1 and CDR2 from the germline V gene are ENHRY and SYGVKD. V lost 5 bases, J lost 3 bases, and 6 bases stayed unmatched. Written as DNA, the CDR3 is TGTGCCATCAGTAACCGGGACAGGGGCCACACCGGGGAGCTGTTTTTT. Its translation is CAISNRDRGHTGELFF.

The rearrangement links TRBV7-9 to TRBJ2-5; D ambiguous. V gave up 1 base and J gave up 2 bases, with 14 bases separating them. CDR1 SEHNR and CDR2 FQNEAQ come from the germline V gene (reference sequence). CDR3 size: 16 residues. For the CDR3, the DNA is TGTGCCAGCAGCTTAGTAGGGTTGGCTCCTCAAGAGACCCAGTACTTC. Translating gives CASSLVGLAPQETQYF.

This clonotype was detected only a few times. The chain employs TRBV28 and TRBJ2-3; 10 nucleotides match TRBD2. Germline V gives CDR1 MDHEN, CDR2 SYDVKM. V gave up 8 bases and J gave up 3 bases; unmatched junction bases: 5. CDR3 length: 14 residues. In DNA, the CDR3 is TGTGCCAGCCAGATAGCGGGAGGAACAGATACGCAGTATTTT. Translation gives CASQIAGGTDTQYF.

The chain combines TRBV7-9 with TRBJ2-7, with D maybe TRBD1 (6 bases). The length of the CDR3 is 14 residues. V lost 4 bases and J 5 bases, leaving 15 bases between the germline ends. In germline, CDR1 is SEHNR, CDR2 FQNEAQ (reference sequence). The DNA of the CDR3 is TGTGCCAGCAGCTCCCTAGTGGGGACAAACGAGCAGTACTTC. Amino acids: CASSSLVGTNEQYF.

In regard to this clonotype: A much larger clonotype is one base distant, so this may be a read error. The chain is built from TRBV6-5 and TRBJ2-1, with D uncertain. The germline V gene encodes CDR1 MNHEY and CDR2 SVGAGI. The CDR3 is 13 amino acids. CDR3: CDSSYSILDEQFF. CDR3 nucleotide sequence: TGTGACAGCAGTTACTCGATACTCGATGAGCAGTTCTTC.

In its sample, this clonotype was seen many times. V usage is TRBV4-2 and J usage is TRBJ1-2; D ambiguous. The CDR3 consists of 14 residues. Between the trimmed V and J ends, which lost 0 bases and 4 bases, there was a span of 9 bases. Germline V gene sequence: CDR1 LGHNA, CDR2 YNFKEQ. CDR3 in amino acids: CASSQETEAYGYTF. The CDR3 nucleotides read TGTGCCAGCAGCCAAGAAACAGAAGCCTATGGCTACACCTTC.

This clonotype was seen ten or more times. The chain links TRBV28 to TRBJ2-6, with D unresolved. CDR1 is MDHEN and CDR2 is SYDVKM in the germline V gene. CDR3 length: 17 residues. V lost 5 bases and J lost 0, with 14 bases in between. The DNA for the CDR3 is TGTGCCAGCAGTCGGCCCCACCTAAGCTCTGGGGCCAACGTCCTGACTTTC. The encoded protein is CASSRPHLSSGANVLTF.

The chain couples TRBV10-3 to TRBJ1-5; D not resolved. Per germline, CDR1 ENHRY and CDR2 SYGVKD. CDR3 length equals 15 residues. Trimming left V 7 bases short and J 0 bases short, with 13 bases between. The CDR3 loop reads CAIKQTEVSNQPQHF. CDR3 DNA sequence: TGTGCCATCAAACAAACGGAAGTTAGCAATCAGCCCCAGCATTTT.

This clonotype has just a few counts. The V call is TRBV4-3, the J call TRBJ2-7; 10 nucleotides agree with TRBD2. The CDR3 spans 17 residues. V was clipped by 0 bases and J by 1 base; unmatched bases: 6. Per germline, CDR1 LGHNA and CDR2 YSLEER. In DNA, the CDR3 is TGCGCCAGCAGCCAAGAGGGAGGGACTAGCGTTTCCTACGAGCAGTACTTC. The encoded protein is CASSQEGGTSVSYEQYF.

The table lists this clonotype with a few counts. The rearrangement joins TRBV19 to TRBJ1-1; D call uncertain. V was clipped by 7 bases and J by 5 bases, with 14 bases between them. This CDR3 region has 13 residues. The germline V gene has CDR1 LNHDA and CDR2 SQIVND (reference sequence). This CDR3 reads CASNQWVGTEAFF. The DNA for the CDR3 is TGTGCCAGTAACCAATGGGTGGGAACTGAAGCTTTCTTT.

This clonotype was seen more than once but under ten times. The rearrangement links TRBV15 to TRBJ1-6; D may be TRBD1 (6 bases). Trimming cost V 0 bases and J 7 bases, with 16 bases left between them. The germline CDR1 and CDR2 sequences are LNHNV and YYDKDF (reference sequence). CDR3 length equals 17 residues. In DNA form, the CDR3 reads TGTGCCACCAGCAGAGATAGGTGGGACAAGCAAAATTCACCCCTCCACTTT. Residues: CATSRDRWDKQNSPLHF.

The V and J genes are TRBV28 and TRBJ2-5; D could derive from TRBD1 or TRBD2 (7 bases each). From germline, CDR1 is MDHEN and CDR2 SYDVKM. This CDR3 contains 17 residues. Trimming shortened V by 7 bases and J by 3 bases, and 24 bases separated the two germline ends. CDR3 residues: CASNSGGGPSVKETQYF. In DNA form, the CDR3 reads TGTGCCAGCAACTCAGGGGGGGGACCTAGCGTAAAAGAGACCCAGTACTTC.

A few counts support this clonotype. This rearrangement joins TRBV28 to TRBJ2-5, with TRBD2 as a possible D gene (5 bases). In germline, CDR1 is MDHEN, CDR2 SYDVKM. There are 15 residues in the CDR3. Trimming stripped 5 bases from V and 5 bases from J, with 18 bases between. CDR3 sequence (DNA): TGTGCCAGCAGTGCCCACCTCGCTAGCATGGAGACCCAGTACTTC. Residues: CASSAHLASMETQYF.

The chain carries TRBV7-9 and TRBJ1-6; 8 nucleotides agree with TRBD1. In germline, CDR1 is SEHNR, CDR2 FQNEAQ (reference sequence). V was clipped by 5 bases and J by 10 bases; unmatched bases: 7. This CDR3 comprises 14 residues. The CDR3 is CASSVGQGRSPLHF. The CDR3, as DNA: TGTGCCAGCAGCGTTGGACAGGGAAGGTCACCCCTCCACTTT.